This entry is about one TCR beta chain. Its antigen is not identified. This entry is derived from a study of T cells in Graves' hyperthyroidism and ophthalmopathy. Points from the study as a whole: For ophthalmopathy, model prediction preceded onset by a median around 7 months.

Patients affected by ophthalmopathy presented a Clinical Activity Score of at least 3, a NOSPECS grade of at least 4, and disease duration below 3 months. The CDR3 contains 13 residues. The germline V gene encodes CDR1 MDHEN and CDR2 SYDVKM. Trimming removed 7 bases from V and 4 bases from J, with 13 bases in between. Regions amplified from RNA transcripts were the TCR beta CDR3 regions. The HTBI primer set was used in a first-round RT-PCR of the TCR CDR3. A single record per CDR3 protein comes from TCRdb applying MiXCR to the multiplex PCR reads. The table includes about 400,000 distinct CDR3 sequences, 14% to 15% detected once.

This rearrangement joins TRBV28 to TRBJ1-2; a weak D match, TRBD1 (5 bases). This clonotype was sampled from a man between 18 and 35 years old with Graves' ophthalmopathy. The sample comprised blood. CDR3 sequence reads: CASNRGVGYGYTF. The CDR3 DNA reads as TGTGCCAGCAATCGAGGGGTTGGCTATGGCTACACCTTC.